A single sample is the source of the 16 T cell receptor beta chains below, sequenced in a study of patients and donors after allogeneic stem cell transplantation. TCRdb fed the RT-PCR reads into MiXCR, producing one record per CDR3 protein. Here the sample spans hundreds of thousands of distinct CDR3 sequences, 16% being singletons. The sample was blood, either unsorted or a sorted T cell fraction (not recorded which). These receptor sequences come from a human donor who was either an allogeneic HSCT recipient or a stem cell or donor lymphocyte infusion donor (not recorded which). It is not recorded whose cells these are; they may come from a transplant donor.

This sequence joins TRBV20-1 and TRBJ2-7; 9 positions agree with TRBD1. V shed 3 bases and J 3 bases; nucleotides not matched to a gene: 12. The CDR3 has 16 residues. Germline V lookup: CDR1 DFQATT, CDR2 SNEGSKA (reference sequence). CDR3 DNA: TGCAGTGCTAGGGACAGGGGAAGTTACCTTCGCTACGAGCAGTACTTC. Protein: CSARDRGSYLRYEQYF.

The chain links TRBV20-1 to TRBJ2-3, with a tentative D call TRBD1 (6 bases). This CDR3 region has 14 residues. In germline, CDR1 is DFQATT, CDR2 SNEGSKA (reference sequence). V was cut by 3 bases and J by 1 base, with 11 bases left in between. The CDR3 here is CSARGRGGTDTQYF. The CDR3 DNA reads TGCAGTGCTAGGGGCAGGGGAGGCACAGATACGCAGTATTTT.

The gene calls are TRBV13 and TRBJ2-5; D call uncertain. The CDR3 has 14 residues. Germline assignment: CDR1 PRHDT and CDR2 FYEKMQ (reference sequence). Trimming took 0 bases from V and 5 from J, leaving 10 bases between them. The CDR3 loop is CASSLGLKAETQYF. The CDR3 coding sequence is TGTGCCAGCAGCTTAGGTCTGAAAGCGGAGACCCAGTACTTC.

V usage is TRBV2 and J usage is TRBJ2-2, with TRBD1 as a possible D gene (5 bases). This CDR3 is built from 15 residues. Germline CDR1 SNHLY, CDR2 FYNNEI. V was trimmed by 6 bases and J by 1 base, leaving 12 bases between them. The chain's CDR3 is CASRKDSLNTGELFF. The DNA of the CDR3 is TGTGCCAGCAGAAAAGACAGTTTGAACACCGGGGAGCTGTTTTTT.

This clonotype was recorded a few times. The genes are TRBV4-3 and TRBJ1-6; D unresolved. Deletions cut 0 bases from V and 9 bases from J, with 18 bases between. This CDR3 spans 17 amino acids. Germline values: CDR1 LGHNA, CDR2 YSLEER. The DNA for the CDR3 is TGCGCCAGCAGCCAAGATTTACCAGTGGGGTCGGTTTCACCCCTCCACTTT. Its translation is CASSQDLPVGSVSPLHF.

At least ten counts were recorded for this clonotype. The chain couples TRBV5-1 to TRBJ2-5; D not resolved. The CDR3 is 12 amino acids. Trimming removed 0 bases at V and 3 bases at J, with 3 bases between. The germline V gene encodes CDR1 SGHRS and CDR2 YFSETQ. The chain's CDR3 is CASSLGEETQYF. The CDR3 DNA sequence: TGCGCCAGCAGCTTGGGTGAAGAGACCCAGTACTTC.

This clonotype was seen ten or more times. This chain joins TRBV27 and TRBJ2-6, with a weak D call TRBD1 (6 bases). V gave up 4 bases and J gave up 0 bases, with 10 bases separating them. This CDR3 has 16 amino acids. Germline V CDR1 and CDR2: MNHEY, SMNVEV (reference sequence). The chain's CDR3 is CASSSWTASGANVLTF. The CDR3 DNA sequence: TGTGCCAGCAGTTCTTGGACAGCCTCTGGGGCCAACGTCCTGACTTTC.

This clonotype has a count of ten or more. The gene calls are TRBV4-3 and TRBJ2-1; D remains ambiguous. Germline V lookup: CDR1 LGHNA, CDR2 YSLEER. The V end lost 1 base, the J end lost 7 bases, and 8 bases lay between the germline ends. The CDR3 extends over 13 amino acids. CDR3 residues: CASSQGMSNEQFF. DNA for the CDR3: TGCGCCAGCAGCCAAGGGATGAGTAATGAGCAGTTCTTC.

This clonotype was counted a few times. V gene TRBV20-1 combines with J gene TRBJ2-4; 11 bases map to TRBD2. CDR3 size: 16 residues. V lost 3 bases to trimming and J lost 1 base; unmatched junction nucleotides: 5. Per the germline V gene, CDR1 is DFQATT and CDR2 is SNEGSKA (reference sequence). The CDR3 coding sequence is TGCAGTGCTAGGCACTTAGCGGGGGGGGCCAAAAACATTCAGTACTTC. Translation gives CSARHLAGGAKNIQYF.

This chain links TRBV24-1 with TRBJ1-4; 9 bases fit TRBD1. The CDR3 runs 16 residues. From germline, CDR1 is KGHDR and CDR2 SFDVKD. V lost 4 bases to trimming and J lost 5 bases; unmatched junction nucleotides: 7. CDR3 bases: TGTGCCACCAGTGACCCCGGTACAGGGGGCAATGAAAAACTGTTTTTT. Encoded protein: CATSDPGTGGNEKLFF.

This clonotype was seen more than once but under ten times. The chain combines TRBV11-1 with TRBJ1-4; D ambiguous. Trimming shortened V by 2 bases and J by 4 bases, and 17 bases separated the two germline ends. Per the germline V gene, CDR1 is SGHAT and CDR2 is FQDESV (reference sequence). The CDR3 consists of 17 residues. CDR3 in amino acids: CASSLRRIRSGNEKLFF. The CDR3 nucleotides read TGTGCCAGCAGCTTAAGAAGAATCAGGAGCGGTAATGAAAAACTGTTTTTT.

V and J are TRBV4-2 and TRBJ1-2, with D possibly being TRBD1 (5 bases). Trimming pared 3 bases from V and 4 bases from J, leaving 9 bases between. The germline V gene encodes CDR1 LGHNA and CDR2 YNFKEQ. The CDR3 totals 13 residues. In nucleotides, the CDR3 is TGTGCCAGCAGCCAGGGCGGGGCCTATGGCTACACCTTC. As protein: CASSQGGAYGYTF.

The genes are TRBV7-8 and TRBJ2-2, with 7 bases that match TRBD1. V was pared by 5 bases and J by 4 bases, with 7 bases of the junction left unmatched. Germline V gene sequence: CDR1 SGHVS, CDR2 FQNEAQ. The CDR3 runs to 15 residues. For the CDR3, the DNA is TGTGCCAGCAGCGGAACCAACAGGGGCACCGGGGAGCTGTTTTTT. Encoded protein: CASSGTNRGTGELFF.

The V gene is TRBV12-3 or TRBV12-4, the J gene TRBJ2-3, with D possibly being TRBD2 (5 bases). V lost 1 base, J lost 0 bases, and 11 bases lay in between. The CDR3 is 16 residues long. CDR3 loop: CASSLGTGTSTDTQYF. The CDR3 bases are TGTGCCAGCAGTTTAGGGACGGGAACTAGCACAGATACGCAGTATTTT.

Many counts were recorded for this clonotype. This chain links TRBV7-9 with TRBJ1-5; TRBD1 agrees at 8 bases. The CDR3 runs 16 residues. Trimming cost V 3 bases and J 0 bases; bases outside gene matches: 4. CDR1 SEHNR and CDR2 FQNEAQ come from the germline V gene (reference sequence). The CDR3 protein is CASSFAGGNSNQPQHF. The CDR3 nucleotides are TGTGCCAGCAGCTTCGCAGGGGGCAATAGCAATCAGCCCCAGCATTTT.

This chain joins TRBV18 and TRBJ1-2, with a tentative D call TRBD1 (6 bases). Germline values: CDR1 KGHSH, CDR2 LQKENI. The CDR3 extends over 17 amino acids. The V gene lost 2 bases and the J gene lost 2 bases, with 18 bases spanning the gap. In DNA, the CDR3 is TGTGCCAGCTCACCAAAAGGAGTAAGGACAGCGAACTATGGCTACACCTTC. Protein product: CASSPKGVRTANYGYTF.